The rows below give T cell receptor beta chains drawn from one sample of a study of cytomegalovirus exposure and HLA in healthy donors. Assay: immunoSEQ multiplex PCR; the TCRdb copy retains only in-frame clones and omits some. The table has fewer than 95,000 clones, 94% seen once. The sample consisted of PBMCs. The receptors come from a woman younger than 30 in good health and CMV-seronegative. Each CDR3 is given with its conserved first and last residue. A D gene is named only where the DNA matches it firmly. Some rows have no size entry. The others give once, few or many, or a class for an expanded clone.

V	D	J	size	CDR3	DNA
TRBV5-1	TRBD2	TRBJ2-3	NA	CASSLVGLAGVTDTQYF	TGCGCCAGCAGCTTGGTAGGCCTAGCGGGGGTCACAGATACGCAGTATTTT
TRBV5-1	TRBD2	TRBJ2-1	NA	CASSRGLAGGRYNEQFF	TGCGCCAGCAGCCGGGGACTAGCGGGGGGGAGGTACAATGAGCAGTTCTTC
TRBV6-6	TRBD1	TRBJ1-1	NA	CASSLTGRNTEAFF	TGTGCCAGCAGTCTGACAGGGCGGAACACTGAAGCTTTCTTT
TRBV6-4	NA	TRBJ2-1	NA	CASSASEAGNEQFF	TGTGCCAGCAGTGCTAGCGAGGCGGGGAATGAGCAGTTCTTC
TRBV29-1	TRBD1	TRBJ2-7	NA	CSVVGQGVSAYEQYF	TGCAGCGTTGTGGGTCAGGGGGTGTCGGCCTACGAGCAGTACTTC
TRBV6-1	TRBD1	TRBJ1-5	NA	CASSEQGDNQPQHF	TGTGCCAGCAGTGAACAGGGGGATAATCAGCCCCAGCATTTT
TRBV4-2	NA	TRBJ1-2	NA	CASSQELVGTHGYTF	TGTGCCAGCAGCCAAGAGTTAGTAGGGACACATGGCTACACCTTC
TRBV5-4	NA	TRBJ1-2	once	CASSLVTANYGYTF	TGTGCCAGCAGCTTGGTCACAGCTAACTATGGCTACACCTTC
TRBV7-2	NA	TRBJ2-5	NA	CASSTARGQETQYF	TGTGCCAGCAGCACTGCGAGGGGGCAAGAGACCCAGTACTTC
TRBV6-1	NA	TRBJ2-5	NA	CASGGPGGETQYF	TGTGCCAGCGGGGGGCCAGGGGGGGAGACCCAGTACTTC
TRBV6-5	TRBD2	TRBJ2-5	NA	CASSYGTIPQETQYF	TGTGCCAGCAGTTACGGGACTATACCGCAAGAGACCCAGTACTTC
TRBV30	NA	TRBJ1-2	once	CAWSVTTGYGYTF	TGTGCCTGGAGTGTCACGACAGGCTATGGCTACACCTTC
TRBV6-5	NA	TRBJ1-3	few	CASSYSGGNTIYF	TGTGCCAGCAGTTACTCGGGCGGAAACACCATATATTTT
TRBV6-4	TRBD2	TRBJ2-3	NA	CASSDSSGGAHTQYF	TGTGCCAGCAGTGACTCGAGCGGGGGGGCCCATACGCAGTATTTT
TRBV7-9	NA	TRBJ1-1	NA	CASSSAGGPEAFF	TGTGCCAGCAGCTCAGCAGGTGGGCCTGAAGCTTTCTTT
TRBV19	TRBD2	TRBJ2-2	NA	CATAPGGSTGELFF	TGTGCCACCGCCCCCGGGGGGTCTACCGGGGAGCTGTTTTTT
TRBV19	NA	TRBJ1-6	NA	CASHGPGISPLHF	TGTGCCAGTCACGGTCCAGGGATCTCACCCCTCCACTTT
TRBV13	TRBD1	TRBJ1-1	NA	CASSYLDRGPGNTEAFF	TGTGCCAGCAGCTACCTGGACAGGGGGCCGGGGAACACTGAAGCTTTCTTT
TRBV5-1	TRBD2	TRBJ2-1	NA	CASSGGTSGVNEQFF	TGCGCCAGCAGCGGAGGGACTAGCGGGGTGAATGAGCAGTTCTTC
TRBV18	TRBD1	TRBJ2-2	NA	CASSPSTGYTGELFF	TGTGCCAGCTCACCCTCGACAGGGTACACCGGGGAGCTGTTTTTT